Below are 23 T cell receptor beta chains sequenced from a single sample in a study of CD8 T cells in Susac syndrome. Random hexamers were used to reverse transcribe the RNA input (about 0.45 to 1 ug). TCRdb processed the immunoSEQ multiplex PCR reads anew with MiXCR; each CDR3 protein has one entry. The sample yields around 71,000 distinct CDR3 sequences, around 93% seen once. Material: CD4+ T cells from PBMCs. These receptors were collected from a human donor with Susac syndrome.

V is TRBV19 and J is TRBJ1-5; 12 bases map to TRBD1. V shed 3 bases and J 2 bases; nucleotides not matched to a gene: 5. Germline V gene sequence: CDR1 LNHDA, CDR2 SQIVND (reference sequence). This CDR3 is 17 amino acids long. The CDR3 region has the DNA TGTGCCAGTAGTATTGGGACAGGGGGCGCGGGCAATCAGCCCCAGCATTTT. The encoded protein is CASSIGTGGAGNQPQHF.

The genes are TRBV27 and TRBJ2-2; tentatively, D is TRBD1 (6 bases). The CDR3 totals 14 residues. Trimming removed 3 bases at V and 3 bases at J, with 8 bases between. Germline V gene sequence: CDR1 MNHEY, CDR2 SMNVEV (reference sequence). The CDR3 nucleotides are TGTGCCAGCAGTTTTGGACAGCACACCGGGGAGCTGTTTTTT. Its protein is CASSFGQHTGELFF.

This clonotype was counted once. The chain combines TRBV2 with TRBJ1-5; 7 bases fit TRBD1. V dropped 4 bases and J dropped 3; count of bases not matched to a gene: 6. The germline gives CDR1 SNHLY, CDR2 FYNNEI. CDR3 length equals 15 residues. As DNA, the CDR3 is TGTGCCAGCAGTGCCGGGACAGCGTACAATCAGCCCCAGCATTTT. This encodes CASSAGTAYNQPQHF.

This chain links TRBV7-3 with TRBJ1-1; a weak D match, TRBD1 (5 bases). The ends were cut back, 7 bases at V and 2 bases at J, with 14 bases in the middle. The V gene's germline CDR1 is SGHTA and CDR2 FQGTGA. The CDR3 runs to 14 residues. CDR3 nucleotides: TGTGCCAGCACCAGACAGAAGATAAACACTGAAGCTTTCTTT. Translation gives CASTRQKINTEAFF.

V and J are TRBV3-1 and TRBJ2-3; 13 positions match TRBD2. Germline V CDR1 and CDR2: LGHDT, YNNKEL (reference sequence). This CDR3 comprises 19 residues. V gave up 1 base and J gave up 2 bases; unmatched junction bases: 9. The CDR3 reads CASSQVHPGLAGNTDTQYF. CDR3 nucleotides: TGTGCCAGCAGCCAAGTTCATCCGGGACTAGCGGGGAACACAGATACGCAGTATTTT.

V is TRBV4-3 and J is TRBJ2-2; possibly TRBD2 for D (6 bases). CDR3 length: 16 amino acids. Per germline, CDR1 LGHNA and CDR2 YSLEER. The ends were cut back, 1 base at V and 5 bases at J, with 14 bases in the middle. CDR3 residues: CASSQAFAGTTGELFF. The CDR3 DNA reads as TGCGCCAGCAGCCAAGCGTTCGCAGGGACTACCGGGGAGCTGTTTTTT.

V gene TRBV6-2 or TRBV6-3 combines with J gene TRBJ1-5; D gene uncertain. V dropped 3 bases and J dropped 0 bases, with 9 bases sitting between them. The germline CDR1 and CDR2 sequences are MNHEY and SVGEGT. CDR3 length: 15 amino acids. The CDR3 region has the DNA TGTGCCAGCAGTTATTTGGGCTATAGCAATCAGCCCCAGCATTTT. Its protein product is CASSYLGYSNQPQHF.

The chain joins TRBV18 to TRBJ1-2; 8 bases match TRBD1. CDR3 length equals 15 residues. Germline loops: CDR1 KGHSH, CDR2 LQKENI. Unmatched junction bases numbered 2, after V lost 2 bases and J lost 0 bases. The DNA for the CDR3 is TGTGCCAGCTCACCAGGGACAGGCTCTAACTATGGCTACACCTTC. Residues: CASSPGTGSNYGYTF.

The chain couples TRBV28 to TRBJ2-3; D not certain. V gave up 5 bases and J gave up 14 bases, with 11 bases separating them. CDR1 is MDHEN, CDR2 SYDVKM, per germline. The CDR3 has 10 residues. CDR3 DNA: TGTGCCAGCAGTCATACAACACCGTATTTT. Its translation: CASSHTTPYF.

The sample holds one count of this clonotype. This chain uses TRBV20-1 with TRBJ2-1, with 11 bases lining up with TRBD2. The CDR3 covers 14 residues. The ends lost 3 bases at V and 9 bases at J; junction bases unmatched: 7. Germline V gene data show CDR1 as DFQATT and CDR2 as SNEGSKA (reference sequence). CDR3 region: CSARTSGTVGEQFF. Here the CDR3 DNA reads TGCAGTGCTAGGACTAGCGGGACTGTCGGTGAGCAGTTCTTC.

V usage is TRBV20-1 and J usage is TRBJ1-6; D might be TRBD1 (6 bases). CDR1 DFQATT and CDR2 SNEGSKA come from the germline V gene (reference sequence). This CDR3 region has 13 residues. Trimming stripped 3 bases from V and 6 bases from J, with 9 bases between. The CDR3 DNA is TGCAGTGCTAGGTGGACAGCTAATTCACCCCTCCACTTT. Translating gives CSARWTANSPLHF.

The gene calls are TRBV20-1 and TRBJ2-5; no firm D call. Germline V lookup: CDR1 DFQATT, CDR2 SNEGSKA (reference sequence). CDR3 size: 13 residues. Trimming cost V 4 bases and J 4 bases, with 13 bases left between them. This CDR3 is CSATALRRETQYF. DNA of the CDR3: TGCAGTGCTACCGCTCTGCGGAGAGAGACCCAGTACTTC.

There are a few counts of this clonotype. The V call is TRBV9, the J call TRBJ1-2; no clear D gene. The CDR3 spans 15 residues. Germline loops: CDR1 SGDLS, CDR2 YYNGEE. The V end lost 0 bases, the J end lost 0 bases, and 9 bases lay between the germline ends. The CDR3 is CASSVDLLPNYGYTF. The CDR3 DNA reads TGTGCCAGCAGCGTAGACCTGCTCCCTAACTATGGCTACACCTTC. The whole variable domain, remainder taken from reference TRBV9 and TRBJ1-2, is DSGVTQTPKHLITATGQRVTLRCSPRSGDLSVYWYQQSLDQGLQFLIQYYNGEERAKGNILERFSAQQFPDLHSELNLSSLELGDSALYFCASSVDLLPNYGYTFGSGTRLTVV.

The rearrangement joins TRBV30 to TRBJ2-2, with TRBD1 matching over 9 bases. Germline CDR1 GTSNPN, CDR2 SVGIG (reference sequence). The CDR3 contains 13 residues. Trimming cost V 8 bases and J 2 bases; bases outside gene matches: 3. In DNA form, the CDR3 reads TGTGCCGGTACAGGGGGCAACACCGGGGAGCTGTTTTTT. It specifies CAGTGGNTGELFF.

The chain combines TRBV19 with TRBJ1-2; 7 bases fit TRBD1. Germline assignment: CDR1 LNHDA and CDR2 SQIVND (reference sequence). J was trimmed by 5 bases and V by 3 bases; bases with no gene match: 12. This CDR3 has 16 residues. The CDR3 DNA reads TGTGCCAGTAGTATTACAGGGGCCGCTCTTCATTATGGCTACACCTTC. This codes for CASSITGAALHYGYTF.

CDR3 nucleotides: TGTGCCAGAGGGGCCTCCTACGAGCAGTACTTC. It translates to CARGASYEQYF. J is TRBJ2-7 and V is TRBV28; a weak D match, TRBD1 (5 bases). This CDR3 comprises 11 residues. The germline CDR1 and CDR2 sequences are MDHEN and SYDVKM. The V end lost 9 bases, the J end lost 0 bases, and 6 bases lay between the germline ends.

This clonotype was picked up one time. The chain combines TRBV25-1 with TRBJ2-7; no clear D. The V and J ends lost 3 bases and 3 bases respectively, with 9 bases between them. There are 13 residues in the CDR3. Germline V lookup: CDR1 MGHDK, CDR2 SYGVNS. The CDR3 DNA reads TGTGCCAGCAGTGATTTCCCCGGCTACGAGCAGTACTTC. As protein: CASSDFPGYEQYF.

The chain recombines TRBV5-1 with TRBJ1-2; the D is unclear. V was clipped by 0 bases and J by 4 bases, with 13 bases between them. The germline gives CDR1 SGHRS, CDR2 YFSETQ. The CDR3 sequence is 15 residues long. CDR3 sequence reads: CASSLGGSSIYGYTF. The CDR3 DNA sequence: TGCGCCAGCAGCTTGGGCGGCAGTAGTATCTATGGCTACACCTTC.

The chain recombines TRBV5-5 with TRBJ1-1; maybe TRBD1 (5 bases). Germline V gene lookup returns CDR1 SGHKS and CDR2 YYEKEE (reference sequence). The CDR3 contains 15 residues. V lost 4 bases and J lost 0, with 13 bases in between. The CDR3 is CASSPLWGMNTEAFF. CDR3 DNA sequence: TGTGCCAGCAGCCCACTATGGGGGATGAACACTGAAGCTTTCTTT.

The V gene is TRBV30, the J gene TRBJ1-1; 8 nucleotides agree with TRBD1. This CDR3 region has 14 residues. Germline-derived CDR1 and CDR2 are GTSNPN and SVGIG (reference sequence). The V and J ends lost 2 bases and 4 bases, in that order; junction bases with no gene match: 6. The CDR3 is CAWSWTGWVTEAFF. CDR3 nucleotides: TGTGCCTGGAGTTGGACAGGGTGGGTCACTGAAGCTTTCTTT.

This chain connects TRBV20-1 to TRBJ2-7, with TRBD1 matching 8 bases. The V gene's germline CDR1 is DFQATT and CDR2 SNEGSKA (reference sequence). J was trimmed by 0 bases and V by 3 bases; bases with no gene match: 4. The CDR3 sequence is 14 residues long. CDR3: CSASGQGNSYEQYF. CDR3 DNA: TGCAGTGCTAGCGGACAGGGAAACTCCTACGAGCAGTACTTC.

V usage is TRBV30 and J usage is TRBJ2-3; D is possibly TRBD2 (6 bases). V shed 2 bases and J shed 1 base, with 13 bases lying between them. CDR3 length: 15 amino acids. From germline, CDR1 is GTSNPN and CDR2 SVGIG (reference sequence). This CDR3 is CAWSLLGLGTDTQYF. The CDR3 DNA reads TGTGCCTGGAGTCTTCTGGGACTGGGCACAGATACGCAGTATTTT.

J is TRBJ1-4 and V is TRBV7-9; 7 nucleotides align to TRBD1. Germline lookup yields CDR1 SEHNR and CDR2 FQNEAQ (reference sequence). V was pared by 5 bases and J by 6 bases, with 6 bases of the junction left unmatched. The CDR3 totals 14 residues. The CDR3 region is CASSNHQGDEKLFF. The CDR3 nucleotides read TGTGCCAGCAGCAATCACCAGGGGGATGAAAAACTGTTTTTT.